The 9 T cell receptor beta chains presented below share a single source sample, sequenced in a study of blood T cells in healthy people across ages. A second PCR of 7 to 11 cycles used a sample-barcoded 5' primer and a J-beta primer mix. TCRdb reprocessed the 5' RACE reads with MiXCR, giving one entry per CDR3 protein. The sample carries 730,000 or so distinct CDR3 sequences, roughly 43% recorded once. Sequencing was carried out using blood. The receptors originated from a woman aged 55 to 70 in good health.

The rearrangement links TRBV11-2 to TRBJ2-1; D is possibly TRBD1 or TRBD2 (6 bases each). The CDR3 totals 15 residues. V lost 3 bases and J lost 8, with 17 bases in between. Per the germline V gene, CDR1 is SGHAT and CDR2 is FQNNGV. The CDR3 DNA follows: TGTGCCAGCAGCTTTGTTGGGGGGCCATCCGATGAGCAGTTCTTC. This sequence encodes CASSFVGGPSDEQFF.

This sequence joins TRBV7-2 and TRBJ1-3, with D unresolved. Germline CDR1 is SGHTA and CDR2 is FQGNSA. V shed 7 bases and J shed 0 bases, with 13 bases lying between them. This CDR3 is 15 amino acids long. The CDR3: CASNVDISSGNTIYF. DNA of the CDR3: TGTGCCAGCAACGTAGACATCTCCTCTGGAAACACCATATATTTT. The entire variable domain, with the rest obtained from reference TRBV7-2 and TRBJ1-3, is as follows: GAGVSQSPSNKVTEKGKDVELRCDPISGHTALYWYRQSLGQGLEFLIYFQGNSAPDKSGLPSDRFSAERTGGSVSTLTIQRTQQEDSAVYLCASNVDISSGNTIYFGEGSWLTVV.

This chain uses TRBV7-9 with TRBJ2-7; 7 bases match TRBD1. The ends lost 5 bases at V and 3 bases at J; junction bases unmatched: 7. The germline CDR1 and CDR2 sequences are SEHNR and FQNEAQ (reference sequence). The CDR3 runs to 14 residues. This CDR3 is CASSPGTAIYEQYF. In DNA form, the CDR3 reads TGTGCCAGCAGCCCCGGGACAGCGATCTACGAGCAGTACTTC.

In DNA, the CDR3 is TGCAGTGCGCCCCTCGGGCAGGGACGAATGAGCAATCAGCCCCAGCATTTT. Its protein product is CSAPLGQGRMSNQPQHF. The chain has TRBV20-1 and TRBJ1-5, with a weak D call TRBD1 (5 bases). The V end was cut by 6 bases, the J end by 1 base, with 22 bases between. The germline CDR1 and CDR2 sequences are DFQATT and SNEGSKA (reference sequence). The CDR3 totals 17 residues.

CDR3 in DNA: TGCGCCAGCAGCTTGACAGGGGGGCGCATCGATGAGCAGTTCTTC. It specifies CASSLTGGRIDEQFF. The rearrangement uses TRBV5-1 and TRBJ2-1, with TRBD1 matching over 8 bases. Germline trimming cut 1 base from V and 8 bases from J; bases unmatched to any gene: 8. Germline loops: CDR1 SGHRS, CDR2 YFSETQ. The CDR3 is made up of 15 amino acids. Full variable domain (remainder filled in from reference TRBV5-1 and TRBJ2-1): KAGVTQTPRYLIKTRGQQVTLSCSPISGHRSVSWYQQTPGQGLQFLFEYFSETQRNKGNFPGRFSGRQFSNSRSEMNVSTLELGDSALYLCASSLTGGRIDEQFFGPGTRLTVL.

The CDR3 DNA sequence: TGCAGCGCAGGGGCTAGCTGCAATGAGCAGTTCTTC. Translating gives CSAGASCNEQFF. The chain uses TRBV29-1 and TRBJ2-1; maybe TRBD1 (6 bases). The CDR3 covers 12 residues. Germline CDR1 is SQVTM and CDR2 is ANQGSEA. V dropped 7 bases and J dropped 6 bases, with 13 bases sitting between them.

The sample holds a few counts of this clonotype. The CDR3 sequence: CASSQRQNNQPQHF. The CDR3 DNA reads TGTGCCAGCAGCCAGCGACAGAACAATCAGCCCCAGCATTTT. The V call is TRBV3-1, the J call TRBJ1-5, with D perhaps matching TRBD1 (5 bases). Germline V CDR1 and CDR2: LGHDT, YNNKEL (reference sequence). CDR3 length: 14 residues. V was clipped by 3 bases and J by 3 bases, with 9 bases between them.

J is TRBJ1-2 and V is TRBV7-2; D uncertain. The germline gives CDR1 SGHTA, CDR2 FQGNSA. The CDR3 consists of 14 residues. The V and J ends lost 1 base and 5 bases respectively, with 11 bases between them. The CDR3 DNA is TGTGCCAGCAGCTTAGGGCAGACAAAGTATGGCTACACCTTC. Its translation is CASSLGQTKYGYTF.

In this sample, this clonotype turned up a few times. This sequence joins TRBV24-1 and TRBJ2-2, with D unclear. Trimming took 3 bases from V and 6 from J, leaving 7 bases between them. The CDR3 sequence is 13 residues long. Germline CDR1 KGHDR, CDR2 SFDVKD. CDR3: CATSDPRAGELFF. The DNA for the CDR3 is TGTGCCACCAGTGATCCTCGCGCCGGGGAGCTGTTTTTT.